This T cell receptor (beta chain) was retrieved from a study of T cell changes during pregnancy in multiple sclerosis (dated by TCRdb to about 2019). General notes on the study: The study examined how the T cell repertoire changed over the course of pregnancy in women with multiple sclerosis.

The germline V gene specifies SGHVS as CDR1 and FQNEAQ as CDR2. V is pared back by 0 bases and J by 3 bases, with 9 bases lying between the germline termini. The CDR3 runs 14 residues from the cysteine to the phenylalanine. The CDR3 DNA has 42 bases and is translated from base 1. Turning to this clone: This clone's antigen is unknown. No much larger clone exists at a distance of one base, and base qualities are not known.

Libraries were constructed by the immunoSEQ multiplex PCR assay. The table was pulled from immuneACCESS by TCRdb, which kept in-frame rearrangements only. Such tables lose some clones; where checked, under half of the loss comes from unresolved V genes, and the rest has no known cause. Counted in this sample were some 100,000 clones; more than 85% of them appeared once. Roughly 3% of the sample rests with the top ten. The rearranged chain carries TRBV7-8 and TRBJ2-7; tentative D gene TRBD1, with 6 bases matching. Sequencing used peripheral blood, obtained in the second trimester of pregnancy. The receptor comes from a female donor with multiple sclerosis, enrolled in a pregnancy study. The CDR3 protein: CASSLASRGYEQYF. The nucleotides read TGTGCCAGCAGCTTAGCTTCCAGGGGCTACGAGCAGTACTTC.